Shown below are 7 T cell receptor beta chains from a single sample sequenced in a study of T cells in Graves' hyperthyroidism and ophthalmopathy. From RNA transcripts, TCR beta CDR3 regions were amplified. RT-PCR in the first round (using the HTBI primer set) targeted the TCR CDR3. In TCRdb, the multiplex PCR reads were re-called with MiXCR into one record per CDR3 protein. The sample holds about 260,000 distinct CDR3 sequences, roughly 22% seen once. What was sequenced was blood. The origin of the receptors is a man younger than 40 with Graves' ophthalmopathy.

As for this clonotype: A read error may explain this, as a much larger clone is one base away. The chain uses TRBV7-9 and TRBJ2-7; D remains unclear. Germline lookup yields CDR1 SEHNR and CDR2 FQNEAQ (reference sequence). This CDR3 spans 13 amino acids. Trimming pared 1 base from V and 0 bases from J, leaving 4 bases between. CDR3 residues: CASSLDISYEQYF. The CDR3 DNA reads as TGTGCCAGCAGCTTAGACATCTCCTACGAGCAGTACTTC.

This clonotype was found a few times. This chain connects TRBV3-1 to TRBJ2-1; 8 nucleotides agree with TRBD2. The V and J ends lost 0 bases and 0 bases, in that order; junction bases with no gene match: 4. There are 17 residues in the CDR3. From germline, CDR1 is LGHDT and CDR2 YNNKEL (reference sequence). This CDR3 reads CASSQEPTSVSYNEQFF. The DNA of the CDR3 is TGTGCCAGCAGCCAAGAACCGACTAGCGTCTCCTACAATGAGCAGTTCTTC.

This clonotype was counted a few times. Germline and junction disagree at one end, which may indicate a read error. The chain has TRBV7-7 and TRBJ2-5; D unclear. In germline, CDR1 is SSHAT, CDR2 FNYEAQ (reference sequence). This CDR3 spans 13 amino acids. CDR3: CASSFSRQETQYF. The CDR3 DNA reads as TGTGCTAGCAGCTTTAGTCGGCAAGAGACCCAGTACTTC.

Comment on this clonotype: A much larger clone lies one base from this, so it may be a read error. The chain recombines TRBV18 with TRBJ2-5, with 10 bases matching TRBD2. With 8 bases clipped from V and 5 bases from J, the junction kept 5 bases outside the gene matches. The CDR3 loop spans 13 amino acids. CDR1 and CDR2 from the germline V gene are KGHSH and LQKENI. The CDR3 DNA sequence: TGTGCCAGCACACTGGGACTAGCGGAGACCCAGTACTTC. It translates to CASTLGLAETQYF.

A few counts support this clonotype. The chain uses TRBV20-1 and TRBJ1-5; 7 bases are a match to TRBD1. CDR1 and CDR2 from the germline V gene are DFQATT and SNEGSKA (reference sequence). The ends lost 3 bases at V and 4 bases at J; junction bases unmatched: 3. There are 13 residues in the CDR3. CDR3 sequence: CSARTGLNQPQHF. CDR3 nucleotides: TGCAGTGCTAGGACAGGGCTAAATCAGCCCCAGCATTTT.

The CDR3 nucleotides read TGTGCCAGCAGCTTTTCACAGGTCCGTTCACCCCTCCACTTT. It is translated as CASSFSQVRSPLHF. The rearrangement links TRBV14 to TRBJ1-6, with D possibly TRBD1 on 5 matching bases. Germline-derived CDR1 and CDR2 are SGHDN and FVKESK. The CDR3 has 14 amino acids. Trimming shortened V by 5 bases and J by 9 bases, and 14 bases separated the two germline ends.

Points on this clonotype: A clone one base away is much larger, so this may be a read error. The V gene is TRBV27, the J gene TRBJ2-7, with TRBD2 matching over 11 bases. The CDR3 has 15 residues. Germline V lookup: CDR1 MNHEY, CDR2 SMNVEV (reference sequence). The CDR3 sequence is CGSSLVAGGPYEQYF. CDR3 sequence (DNA): TGTGGCAGCAGTTTAGTAGCGGGAGGGCCCTACGAGCAGTACTTC.